A selection of T cell receptor beta chains follows, all from one sample in a study of blood T cell repertoires in COVID-19. Produced via immunoSEQ multiplex PCR; TCRdb's table is partial and in-frame only. The sample has about 310,000 clones; more than 70% are singletons. The sequencing sample was made of peripheral blood. These receptors came from a woman aged 50 to 65 who had recovered from COVID-19. The CDR3 runs from the conserved cysteine through the conserved F or W. Each record gives: D gene, clone size, V gene, J gene, CDR3 DNA, CDR3 protein. A D gene is named only where the DNA matches it firmly. Size tells how often a clone was seen (once, few, many) or the class of an expanded clone, and some rows leave it out.

d_call: .; clone_size: .; v_call: TRBV7-7; j_call: TRBJ2-5; cdr3_nt: TGTGCTAGCAGTAATGTACTAGGTGTGACCCAGTACTTC; cdr3_aa: CASSNVLGVTQYF
d_call: TRBD1; clone_size: .; v_call: TRBV12-3/TRBV12-4; j_call: TRBJ2-3; cdr3_nt: TGTGCCAGCACCTTTGACAGGGCAGATACGCAGTATTTT; cdr3_aa: CASTFDRADTQYF
d_call: .; clone_size: .; v_call: TRBV3-1/TRBV3-2; j_call: TRBJ2-3; cdr3_nt: TGTGCCAGCAGCCAAGGCCCTTCTTTGAGAGATACGCAGTATTTT; cdr3_aa: CASSQGPSLRDTQYF
d_call: TRBD1; clone_size: .; v_call: TRBV30; j_call: TRBJ1-5; cdr3_nt: TGTGCCTGGAGTCCACAGGGGGCCGAGCCCCAGCATTTT; cdr3_aa: CAWSPQGAEPQHF
d_call: .; clone_size: .; v_call: TRBV3-1/TRBV3-2; j_call: TRBJ1-5; cdr3_nt: TGTGCCAGCAGCCAAGCACAGGGTCCCCAGCATTTT; cdr3_aa: CASSQAQGPQHF
d_call: TRBD1; clone_size: .; v_call: TRBV15; j_call: TRBJ2-7; cdr3_nt: TGTGCCACCAGCATGGACAGGTTTTCCTACGAGCAGTACTTC; cdr3_aa: CATSMDRFSYEQYF
d_call: TRBD1; clone_size: .; v_call: TRBV24-1; j_call: TRBJ2-7; cdr3_nt: TGTGCCACGGGGACAGGGGCCATATACGAGCAGTACTTC; cdr3_aa: CATGTGAIYEQYF
d_call: .; clone_size: large; v_call: TRBV4-1; j_call: TRBJ2-5; cdr3_nt: TGCGCCAGCAGCCAACTTCCGGGACACCCTTCGGAGACCCAGTACTTC; cdr3_aa: CASSQLPGHPSETQYF
d_call: TRBD2; clone_size: .; v_call: TRBV5-1; j_call: TRBJ2-2; cdr3_nt: TGCGCCAGCAGCGTAGGGCGTGGACTAGCCAACACCGGGGAGCTGTTTTTT; cdr3_aa: CASSVGRGLANTGELFF
d_call: .; clone_size: .; v_call: TRBV7-9; j_call: TRBJ1-1; cdr3_nt: TGTGCCAGCAGCCCAGCGGTCTACAGAACGAACACTGAAGCTTTCTTT; cdr3_aa: CASSPAVYRTNTEAFF
d_call: TRBD1; clone_size: .; v_call: TRBV10-3; j_call: TRBJ1-2; cdr3_nt: TGTGCCATCAGTGCGGCAGGGGGTGTCTATGGCTACACCTTC; cdr3_aa: CAISAAGGVYGYTF
d_call: TRBD2; clone_size: .; v_call: TRBV7-2; j_call: TRBJ2-7; cdr3_nt: TGTGCCAGCAGCTTAGTGGTTAATCTAGCGGAGGGCTACGAGCAGTACTTC; cdr3_aa: CASSLVVNLAEGYEQYF
d_call: TRBD2; clone_size: once; v_call: TRBV28; j_call: TRBJ2-5; cdr3_nt: TGTGCCAGCAGTTTGACTAGCGGGGTTCAAGAGACCCAGTACTTC; cdr3_aa: CASSLTSGVQETQYF
d_call: TRBD2; clone_size: .; v_call: TRBV28; j_call: TRBJ2-7; cdr3_nt: TGTGCCAGCAGAAGAACGGGGGGTTACGAGCAGTACTTC; cdr3_aa: CASRRTGGYEQYF
d_call: TRBD2; clone_size: once; v_call: TRBV15; j_call: TRBJ2-3; cdr3_nt: TGTGCCACCAGCTTCCTGCTAAGCGGGGGGGCCGGCACAGATACGCAGTATTTT; cdr3_aa: CATSFLLSGGAGTDTQYF
d_call: TRBD1; clone_size: .; v_call: TRBV30; j_call: TRBJ1-4; cdr3_nt: TGTGCCTGGACCCGACAGGGGTATGAAAAACTGTTTTTT; cdr3_aa: CAWTRQGYEKLFF
d_call: .; clone_size: once; v_call: TRBV3-1/TRBV3-2; j_call: TRBJ1-1; cdr3_nt: TGTGCCAGCAGCCAATTGGACAGACAACCGAACACTGAAGCTTTCTTT; cdr3_aa: CASSQLDRQPNTEAFF
d_call: .; clone_size: .; v_call: TRBV7-9; j_call: TRBJ2-7; cdr3_nt: TGTGCCAGCAGCTTAGGGGCCGGGACACCCTACGAGCAGTACTTC; cdr3_aa: CASSLGAGTPYEQYF
d_call: TRBD2; clone_size: many; v_call: TRBV6-5; j_call: TRBJ2-7; cdr3_nt: TGTGCCAGCAGTATGAGCGGGGTCGGCTGGTACGAGCAGTACTTC; cdr3_aa: CASSMSGVGWYEQYF
d_call: .; clone_size: once; v_call: TRBV28; j_call: TRBJ2-2; cdr3_nt: TGTGCCAGCTCGGAGACCGGGGAGCTGTTTTTT; cdr3_aa: CASSETGELFF
d_call: TRBD1; clone_size: .; v_call: TRBV5-8; j_call: TRBJ1-4; cdr3_nt: TGTGCCAGCAGCCGGGGACAGTTAAATGAAAAACTGTTTTTT; cdr3_aa: CASSRGQLNEKLFF
d_call: TRBD1; clone_size: .; v_call: TRBV7-2; j_call: TRBJ2-7; cdr3_nt: TGTGCCAGCAGCTTAGGCCCCGGGACAGGGGATGTCTACGGGCAGTACTTC; cdr3_aa: CASSLGPGTGDVYGQYF